The 22 T cell receptor beta chains below were found in one sample sequenced in a study of blood T cell repertoires in COVID-19 (dated by TCRdb to 2018 to 2021). Libraries were made using the immunoSEQ multiplex PCR assay. TCRdb limited this immuneACCESS table to in-frame rearrangements with V and J called. A share of clones is missing; checked studies link under half to unresolved V genes, and the rest is unexplained. The sample table holds more than 300,000 clones, of which almost 90% were seen once. Jointly, the top ten make up about 6.7% of the sample. Sequenced: peripheral blood. The receptors originated from a woman aged 70 to 79 with COVID-19, enrolled during active disease.

The CDR3 protein is CASSLALPGNNEQFF. The CDR3 bases are TGCGCCAGCAGCTTGGCACTCCCCGGTAACAATGAGCAGTTCTTC. The V gene is TRBV5-1, the J gene TRBJ2-1, with D hard to call. Per the germline V gene, CDR1 is SGHRS and CDR2 is YFSETQ. V gave up 0 bases and J gave up 5 bases, with 12 bases separating them. This CDR3 spans 15 amino acids.

This clone was seen a handful of times. V and J are TRBV30 and TRBJ1-2; 10 bases line up with TRBD1. Germline V gene sequence: CDR1 GTSNPN, CDR2 SVGIG (reference sequence). The CDR3 length is 16 residues. V lost 5 bases and J lost 1; bases outside the gene matches: 10. The CDR3 region has the DNA TGTGCCTGGGAACAACCGGACAGGGGGATTAACTATGGCTACACCTTC. Translation: CAWEQPDRGINYGYTF.

This clone was seen more than once but under ten times. The J gene is TRBJ1-5, the V gene TRBV30; 7 nucleotides match TRBD1. Germline-derived CDR1 and CDR2 are GTSNPN and SVGIG (reference sequence). J gave up 0 bases and V 1 base, and 0 bases lay outside the gene matches. CDR3 length equals 14 residues. The CDR3 region has the DNA TGTGCCTGGAGTGGGGACAGTAGCAATCAGCCCCAGCATTTT. It translates to CAWSGDSSNQPQHF.

The rearrangement joins TRBV27 to TRBJ1-1, with TRBD1 identical over 7 bases. The CDR3 has 16 residues. V shed 2 bases, J shed 0 bases, and the junction held 6 bases outside the gene matches. The germline V gene has CDR1 MNHEY and CDR2 SMNVEV (reference sequence). CDR3 in amino acids: CASSLIGQVMNTEAFF. DNA for the CDR3: TGTGCCAGCAGTTTAATTGGACAGGTGATGAACACTGAAGCTTTCTTT.

This chain uses TRBV28 with TRBJ2-7; 10 bases align to TRBD1. The ends lost 3 bases at V and 2 bases at J; junction bases unmatched: 4. CDR3 size: 15 residues. The germline CDR1 and CDR2 sequences are MDHEN and SYDVKM. CDR3 amino acids: CASSLRDRGPYEQYF. The DNA for the CDR3 is TGTGCCAGCAGTTTGCGGGACAGGGGTCCCTACGAGCAGTACTTC.

The V gene is TRBV9, the J gene TRBJ2-1; 9 bases match TRBD1. J lost 6 bases, V lost 0 bases, and 4 bases had no gene match. The CDR3 is 15 amino acids. Germline V gene sequence: CDR1 SGDLS, CDR2 YYNGEE. In DNA, the CDR3 is TGTGCCAGCAGCGTAGGGGGGGACAGGGCCAATGAGCAGTTCTTC. Its protein is CASSVGGDRANEQFF.

The chain is built from TRBV24-1 and TRBJ2-1; D is perhaps TRBD2 (6 bases). The V gene's germline CDR1 is KGHDR and CDR2 SFDVKD. The CDR3 sequence is 15 residues long. With 4 bases removed from V and 7 bases from J, the gap between germline ends came to 16 bases. The CDR3 sequence is CATSEPAGSGNEQFF. The CDR3 coding sequence is TGTGCCACCAGTGAGCCCGCAGGGAGCGGGAATGAGCAGTTCTTC.

The CDR3 loop reads CASSAGGGTEAFF. CDR3 bases: TGTGCCAGTAGTGCAGGCGGGGGTACTGAAGCTTTCTTT. This rearrangement joins TRBV19 to TRBJ1-1, with a tentative D call TRBD1 (5 bases). CDR1 is LNHDA, CDR2 SQIVND, per germline (reference sequence). V was trimmed by 5 bases and J by 5 bases, leaving 12 bases between them. CDR3 length equals 13 residues.

The chain is built from TRBV28 and TRBJ2-3; tentatively, D is TRBD1 (7 bases). V lost 5 bases to trimming and J lost 2 bases, with 14 bases between them. Germline V gives CDR1 MDHEN, CDR2 SYDVKM. There are 15 residues in the CDR3. Here the CDR3 DNA reads TGTGCCAGCAGTCCCCCCAGGGGGGCCACAGATACGCAGTATTTT. Protein sequence: CASSPPRGATDTQYF.

The rearrangement links TRBV6-6 to TRBJ2-1, with 14 bases aligning to TRBD2. Germline CDR1 is MNHNY and CDR2 is SVGAGI (reference sequence). The CDR3 extends over 16 amino acids. After removal of 6 bases from V and 4 bases from J, the junction contained 5 bases not matched to a gene. In nucleotides, the CDR3 is TGTGCCAGCAGGGGGACTAGCGGGGGCCTATACAATGAGCAGTTCTTC. Its protein is CASRGTSGGLYNEQFF.

V usage is TRBV2 and J usage is TRBJ2-5, with no clear D. Between the trimmed V and J ends, which lost 5 bases and 3 bases, there was a span of 10 bases. This CDR3 has 13 residues. Per germline, CDR1 SNHLY and CDR2 FYNNEI. CDR3 DNA sequence: TGTGCCAGCAGTTCACTTGAAAAAGAGACCCAGTACTTC. Translated: CASSSLEKETQYF.

The V and J genes are TRBV2 and TRBJ1-1, with 7 bases fitting TRBD1. Germline trimming cut 7 bases from V and 0 bases from J; bases unmatched to any gene: 8. Per germline, CDR1 SNHLY and CDR2 FYNNEI. The CDR3 contains 15 residues. DNA for the CDR3: TGTGCCAGCATAAACACAGGGGTCATGAACACTGAAGCTTTCTTT. Encoded protein: CASINTGVMNTEAFF.

This clone appeared a single time. The chain combines TRBV12-5 with TRBJ2-3, with a possible D match to TRBD1 (6 bases). The CDR3 covers 14 residues. Looked up from germline, CDR1 is LGHNT and CDR2 is FRNRAP. Trimming pared 7 bases from V and 0 bases from J, leaving 11 bases between. The CDR3 DNA follows: TGTGCTAGTGCTACAGGGACCAGCACAGATACGCAGTATTTT. It encodes CASATGTSTDTQYF.

The chain links TRBV18 to TRBJ1-1; 7 bases agree with TRBD1. Per the germline V gene, CDR1 is KGHSH and CDR2 is LQKENI. Trimming at V came to 3 bases and at J to 4 bases, leaving 5 bases not matched to a gene. The CDR3 length is 14 residues. CDR3: CASSPTGPSTEAFF. CDR3 bases: TGTGCCAGCTCACCGACAGGGCCCAGCACTGAAGCTTTCTTT.

This chain connects TRBV2 to TRBJ1-2; D remains unclear. Germline V lookup: CDR1 SNHLY, CDR2 FYNNEI. The CDR3 is 14 residues long. V lost 8 bases and J lost 2, with 15 bases in between. The CDR3 protein is CASSPAAENYGYTF. The CDR3 DNA is TGTGCCAGCTCCCCCGCGGCGGAGAACTATGGCTACACCTTC.

The chain links TRBV7-8 to TRBJ1-3, with a tentative D call TRBD1 (6 bases). V lost 7 bases and J lost 1, with 14 bases in between. CDR1 is SGHVS, CDR2 FQNEAQ, per germline. The CDR3 sequence is 15 residues long. Written as DNA, the CDR3 is TGTGCCAGCACCCCGGACAGACCTTCTGGAAACACCATATATTTT. It codes for CASTPDRPSGNTIYF.

This rearrangement joins TRBV27 to TRBJ2-5, with TRBD2 matching over 8 bases. The CDR3 covers 14 residues. With V trimmed by 5 bases and J by 3 bases, 5 bases remained unmatched. Looked up from germline, CDR1 is MNHEY and CDR2 is SMNVEV (reference sequence). CDR3 sequence (DNA): TGTGCCAGCAGTCCGCGGGGGGCCGAAGAGACCCAGTACTTC. It translates to CASSPRGAEETQYF.

This clone occurred once. Other nucleotide sequences from this sample produce the same CDR3. This chain uses TRBV18 with TRBJ1-1, with D unresolved. The CDR3 extends over 13 amino acids. Germline CDR1 is KGHSH and CDR2 is LQKENI. V dropped 2 bases and J dropped 1 base, with 5 bases sitting between them. The CDR3 spells CASSPGGNTEAFF. CDR3 DNA sequence: TGTGCCAGCTCACCAGGAGGGAACACTGAAGCTTTCTTT.

The rearrangement links TRBV21-1 to TRBJ1-1; TRBD1 is the table's D call and was not checked against the DNA. TRBV21-1 is listed as a pseudogene. This CDR3 region has 14 residues. The CDR3 protein is CASIFDSMNTEAFF. In nucleotides, the CDR3 is TGTGCCAGCATCTTCGACAGTATGAACACTGAAGCTTTCTTT.

This chain links TRBV5-1 with TRBJ2-7, with unresolved D. The V end lost 2 bases, the J end lost 3 bases, and 12 bases lay between the germline ends. Germline V gene lookup returns CDR1 SGHRS and CDR2 YFSETQ. The CDR3 runs 14 residues. The CDR3 region has the DNA TGCGCCAGCAGCTTAACGGCTCCAGGCTACGAGCAGTACTTC. This gives the protein CASSLTAPGYEQYF. Full variable domain (missing parts from reference TRBV5-1 and TRBJ2-7): KAGVTQTPRYLIKTRGQQVTLSCSPISGHRSVSWYQQTPGQGLQFLFEYFSETQRNKGNFPGRFSGRQFSNSRSEMNVSTLELGDSALYLCASSLTAPGYEQYFGPGTRLTVT.

The chain couples TRBV11-2 to TRBJ2-7; perhaps TRBD2 as D (5 bases). Trimming took off 5 bases at V and 8 bases at J, with 16 bases between the two ends. CDR1 SGHAT and CDR2 FQNNGV come from the germline V gene. This CDR3 has 13 residues. This CDR3 is CASSAASLGKQYF. In DNA form, the CDR3 reads TGTGCCAGCAGCGCCGCATCCCTCGGGAAGCAGTACTTC.

The chain links TRBV9 to TRBJ2-5, with D perhaps matching TRBD2 (5 bases). This CDR3 has 14 residues. Trimming shortened V by 3 bases and J by 3 bases, and 12 bases separated the two germline ends. Germline CDR1 and CDR2: SGDLS and YYNGEE. CDR3 residues: CASSDPAGKETQYF. DNA for the CDR3: TGTGCCAGCAGCGACCCCGCCGGGAAAGAGACCCAGTACTTC.